The clone carrying this TCR beta chain was seen once. Antigen specificity is unknown. This was the immunoSEQ v3.0 assay at survey level. TCRdb's copy holds only in-frame clones and misses some; the assay was immunoSEQ multiplex PCR. The sample gives 25,000 to 35,000 clones, over 75% of which show up once; approximately 3.8% is in the top ten. V lost 3 bases, J lost 3 bases, and 15 bases lay in between. CDR1 is SGHNT, CDR2 YYREEE, per germline (reference sequence). This CDR3 spans 15 amino acids. This entry belongs to a study of long-term antiretroviral therapy in people with HIV. Background on the study: First collections came about a decade before the 2015 immediate-ART recommendation.

Each sample contained roughly 0.85-10 million cryopreserved PBMC, thawed before DNA extraction. Overall study results and limits: HIV repertoires had narrower CDR3 length ranges than controls. Documentation of ART adherence, viral resistance or therapy changes was absent.

The J gene is TRBJ1-1, the V gene TRBV5-4, with D possibly TRBD1 on 5 matching bases. The sequence was collected from a man younger than 35 with HIV. This sample comprised unsorted PBMCs, obtained 0.8 years before starting antiretroviral therapy. CDR3 amino acids: CASSSTTARDTEAFF. CDR3 DNA sequence: TGTGCCAGCAGCTCTACGACAGCCAGGGACACTGAAGCTTTCTTT.